This is a list of T cell receptor beta chains from one sample in a study of T cell responses to AZD1222 COVID-19 vaccine. Measured with immunoSEQ multiplex PCR; TCRdb has only the in-frame clones, and not every one. The table shows 55,000 to 65,000 clones, with about 85% occurring only once. The source material was peripheral blood, sampled on day 0 of AZD1222 vaccination. Receptors originate from an adult in good health. The CDR3 runs from the conserved cysteine through the conserved F or W. D genes are given only for firm matches. Not every row has a clone size; where given, it reads once, few, many or a size class.

cdr3_aa	cdr3_nt	v_call	clone_size	d_call	j_call
CASSRGENTIYF	TGTGCCAGCAGCCGCGGAGAGAACACCATATATTTT	TRBV6-5	once	.	TRBJ1-3
CASNPAGAQETQYF	TGTGCCAGCAACCCAGCCGGGGCCCAAGAGACCCAGTACTTC	TRBV5-4	once	.	TRBJ2-5
CATSRGQGTYTEAFF	TGTGCCACCAGCAGAGGACAGGGGACTTACACTGAAGCTTTCTTT	TRBV15	.	TRBD1	TRBJ1-1
CASSFTPTSYEQYF	TGTGCCAGCAGTTTTACACCAACTTCCTACGAGCAGTACTTC	TRBV7-2	.	.	TRBJ2-7
CASSLAGTSNNEQFF	TGTGCCAGCAGCTTAGCCGGGACTAGTAACAATGAGCAGTTCTTC	TRBV7-2	.	TRBD2	TRBJ2-1
CASSEERVTNEKLFF	TGTGCCAGCAGTGAAGAAAGGGTCACTAATGAAAAACTGTTTTTT	TRBV6-1	.	.	TRBJ1-4
CASSQLVEQFF	TGTGCCAGCAGCCAACTAGTTGAGCAGTTCTTC	TRBV3-1/TRBV3-2	once	.	TRBJ2-1
CASSLGVWREEEDGYTF	TGCGCCAGCAGCTTGGGTGTTTGGAGGGAGGAGGAGGATGGCTACACCTTC	TRBV5-1	.	.	TRBJ1-2
CASSPTLPGAETQYF	TGTGCCAGCTCGCCGACTCTCCCGGGAGCAGAGACCCAGTACTTC	TRBV18	.	.	TRBJ2-5
CASSPLDSGPKYF	TGCGCCAGCAGCCCCCTCGATTCAGGCCCTAAGTACTTC	TRBV4-1	.	.	TRBJ2-7
CAIRQNEKLFF	TGTGCCATCAGGCAGAATGAAAAACTGTTTTTT	TRBV10-3	.	.	TRBJ1-4
CASSITGGNQPQHF	TGTGCCAGTAGTATCACAGGGGGAAATCAGCCCCAGCATTTT	TRBV19	.	TRBD1	TRBJ1-5
CASSYDPGFSQPQHF	TGTGCCAGCAGTTACGATCCAGGGTTTTCACAGCCCCAGCATTTT	TRBV6-5	few	.	TRBJ1-5
CASSYTYRGNNEKLFF	TGTGCCAGCAGTTACACTTACAGGGGGAATAATGAAAAACTGTTTTTT	TRBV6-5	.	TRBD1	TRBJ1-4
CASSLVGQGGYNEQFF	TGTGCCAGCAGCTTAGTCGGACAGGGGGGTTACAATGAGCAGTTCTTC	TRBV11-3	.	TRBD1	TRBJ2-1
CASSQGYQPQHF	TGTGCCAGCAGCCAGGGGTATCAGCCCCAGCATTTT	TRBV27	.	.	TRBJ1-5
CASSYPRAAGEGETQYF	TGCGCCAGCAGCTACCCCCGGGCAGCGGGGGAGGGGGAGACCCAGTACTTC	TRBV5-1	.	TRBD2	TRBJ2-5
CASSLAWSGGTEAFF	TGCGCCAGCAGCTTGGCGTGGTCAGGGGGCACTGAAGCTTTCTTT	TRBV5-1	.	TRBD1	TRBJ1-1
CSVVQGDQPQHF	TGCAGCGTTGTGCAGGGGGACCAGCCCCAGCATTTT	TRBV29-1	.	TRBD1	TRBJ1-5
CASSAGLRAETQYF	TGCGCCAGCAGCGCGGGACTTAGGGCCGAGACCCAGTACTTC	TRBV5-1	.	.	TRBJ2-5
CASRDGALGEKLFF	TGTGCCAGCAGGGATGGGGCCCTGGGGGAAAAACTGTTTTTT	TRBV6-5	.	.	TRBJ1-4
CASSPGRVSYYGYTF	TGTGCCAGCTCACCAGGGCGGGTTTCGTACTATGGCTACACCTTC	TRBV27	.	.	TRBJ1-2
CASSAGGRVNTEAFF	TGTGCCAGTAGTGCGGGGGGACGGGTGAACACTGAAGCTTTCTTT	TRBV19	once	.	TRBJ1-1
CASSSLDGTNYGYTF	TGTGCCAGCAGTTCCCTGGACGGTACTAACTATGGCTACACCTTC	TRBV28	.	.	TRBJ1-2
CASAEGISYEQYF	TGTGCCAGCGCGGAGGGTATCTCCTACGAGCAGTACTTC	TRBV18	.	.	TRBJ2-7
CASSRDSWETQYF	TGTGCCAGCAGCCGGGACTCCTGGGAGACCCAGTACTTC	TRBV5-6	.	.	TRBJ2-5
CASSVLGSYNEQFF	TGTGCCAGCAGCGTCCTAGGATCCTACAATGAGCAGTTCTTC	TRBV9	once	.	TRBJ2-1
CASWTGIGNEQFF	TGCGCCAGCTGGACAGGAATTGGCAATGAGCAGTTCTTC	TRBV10-2	once	TRBD1	TRBJ2-1
CASSDSSGRPQHF	TGTGCCAGCAGTGACTCCTCCGGTCGGCCCCAGCATTTT	TRBV2	.	.	TRBJ1-5
CASTPGTAGTTDTQYF	TGTGCCAGCACTCCCGGGACGGCGGGGACGACAGATACGCAGTATTTT	TRBV5-4	.	.	TRBJ2-3
CASSEGASGGRNTQYF	TGTGCCAGCAGTGAGGGTGCTAGCGGGGGGAGAAATACGCAGTATTTT	TRBV6-4	.	TRBD2	TRBJ2-3
CASSTGQGPQPQHF	TGTGCCAGTAGTACGGGACAGGGACCCCAGCCCCAGCATTTT	TRBV19	.	TRBD1	TRBJ1-5
CATSRVDRGYHNEQFF	TGTGCCACCAGCAGAGTGGACAGGGGTTACCACAATGAGCAGTTCTTC	TRBV15	.	TRBD1	TRBJ2-1
CASSLGAGATYEQYF	TGTGCCAGCAGCTTAGGTGCAGGGGCAACCTACGAGCAGTACTTC	TRBV7-9	.	.	TRBJ2-7
CASSLVLRRAGYMNEQFF	TGCGCCAGCAGCTTGGTTCTTCGGCGGGCAGGGTACATGAATGAGCAGTTCTTC	TRBV5-1	.	.	TRBJ2-1
CASAGTEGNQPQHF	TGTGCCAGCGCCGGGACAGAGGGCAATCAGCCCCAGCATTTT	TRBV2	.	TRBD1	TRBJ1-5
CASSPLGRDSGNTIYF	TGTGCCAGCAGCCCACTGGGGAGAGACTCTGGAAACACCATATATTTT	TRBV9	.	.	TRBJ1-3
CASSQPTSKREKLFF	TGTGCCAGCAGTCAACCAACAAGCAAAAGGGAAAAACTGTTTTTT	TRBV7-9	.	.	TRBJ1-4
CATSEGQGAPNEKLFF	TGTGCCACCAGTGAGGGACAGGGGGCCCCCAATGAAAAACTGTTTTTT	TRBV24-1	.	TRBD1	TRBJ1-4
CASTPPAPLDRGRESVRAFF	TGTGCCAGCACCCCTCCTGCCCCCTTGGACAGGGGGCGCGAGAGTGTAAGAGCTTTCTTT	TRBV11-3	.	TRBD1	TRBJ1-1
CASSASGGSGPTGELFF	TGTGCCAGCAGTGCCTCGGGGGGTAGCGGGCCAACCGGGGAGCTGTTTTTT	TRBV25-1	.	TRBD2	TRBJ2-2
CASSSRQGGIGELFF	TGTGCTAGCAGCTCGCGACAGGGGGGTATCGGGGAGCTGTTTTTT	TRBV7-7	.	TRBD1	TRBJ2-2
CASSVDDSQPQHF	TGTGCCAGCAGCGTAGACGATTCCCAGCCCCAGCATTTT	TRBV9	.	.	TRBJ1-5
CASSPSVGTGVETQYF	TGTGCCAGCAGCCCTTCCGTTGGGACAGGGGTGGAGACCCAGTACTTC	TRBV11-1	.	TRBD1	TRBJ2-5
CASTQGKGYTF	TGTGCCAGCACCCAGGGAAAGGGCTACACCTTC	TRBV3-1/TRBV3-2	.	.	TRBJ1-2
CASDLGASSYNEQFF	TGTGCCAGCGATTTGGGGGCAAGCTCCTACAATGAGCAGTTCTTC	TRBV5-6	.	.	TRBJ2-1
CALSNGRGAYNEQFF	TGTGCTCTCTCCAACGGGCGCGGGGCTTACAATGAGCAGTTCTTC	TRBV2	once	.	TRBJ2-1
CASSLGRVPNYGYTF	TGTGCCAGCAGCTTAGGACGGGTCCCTAACTATGGCTACACCTTC	TRBV11-2	.	.	TRBJ1-2
CASSYSRGARNSPLHF	TGTGCCAGCAGTTACTCGAGAGGGGCAAGGAACTCACCCCTCCACTTT	TRBV6-5	.	.	TRBJ1-6
CAASRTGTDTQYF	TGCGCCGCATCCCGGACAGGGACAGATACGCAGTATTTT	TRBV10-2	.	TRBD1	TRBJ2-3
CASSQGTGNTGELFF	TGTGCTAGCAGCCAGGGGACAGGGAACACCGGGGAGCTGTTTTTT	TRBV7-7	.	TRBD1	TRBJ2-2
CASSLRLAGHNEQFF	TGTGCCAGCAGCTTAAGGCTAGCGGGGCACAATGAGCAGTTCTTC	TRBV7-3	few	TRBD2	TRBJ2-1
CASSRPSGRSSNTEAFF	TGCGCCAGCAGCCGACCATCCGGACGGAGTTCCAACACTGAAGCTTTCTTT	TRBV4-1	.	.	TRBJ1-1
CASSVNRALGGELFF	TGTGCCAGCAGCGTCAACAGGGCCTTAGGAGGGGAGCTGTTTTTT	TRBV11-1	.	.	TRBJ2-2
CASSLDRVTDTQYF	TGTGCCAGCAGTCTCGACAGGGTGACAGATACGCAGTATTTT	TRBV27	.	TRBD1	TRBJ2-3
CASSVTGSYEQYF	TGTGCCAGCAGCGTGACAGGGTCCTACGAGCAGTACTTC	TRBV9	.	TRBD1	TRBJ2-7
CASNPGSLPPGRDRAAKNIQYF	TGTGCCAGCAACCCAGGGTCACTCCCCCCCGGTCGGGACAGGGCAGCCAAAAACATTCAGTACTTC	TRBV6-2/TRBV6-3	few	TRBD1	TRBJ2-4
CASSEILGQGAYEQYF	TGTGCCAGCAGTGAAATCCTCGGACAGGGGGCTTACGAGCAGTACTTC	TRBV2	.	TRBD1	TRBJ2-7